The rows below give T cell receptor beta chains drawn from one sample of a study of cytomegalovirus exposure and HLA in healthy donors. Clones were sequenced by immunoSEQ multiplex PCR, and TCRdb holds only the in-frame ones, with some missing. The sample contains about 300,000 clones, 75% to 90% of which appear only once. Sequencing input: PBMCs. Receptor source: a middle-aged man in good health and CMV-seropositive. The CDR3 runs from the conserved cysteine through the conserved F or W.

TRBV18	TRBJ2-7	CASSPRTGTKGYEQYF
TRBV4-2	TRBJ2-1	CASSQDQGTKGLEQFF
TRBV6-1	TRBJ1-1	CASSTTRNTEAFF
TRBV10-3	TRBJ2-1	CAISRSSNNEQFF
TRBV5-1	TRBJ2-7	CASSYTPAGGGYEQYF
TRBV6-1	TRBJ1-4	CASSRDWGEKLFF
TRBV7-8	TRBJ2-7	CASSPGGIGQYF
TRBV5-6	TRBJ2-7	CASRMRADSSYEQYF
TRBV19	TRBJ1-5	CASSPGQGDQPQHF
TRBV4-1	TRBJ1-5	CASSQNVDRGQPQHF
TRBV6-5	TRBJ2-1	CASSRGTSGRPSRFF
TRBV7-9	TRBJ2-7	CASSFPGQKPYEQYF
TRBV21-1	TRBJ1-5	CASSKAYRALRRQPQHF
TRBV28	TRBJ2-1	CASTSGTSGINEQFF
TRBV4-1	TRBJ2-3	CASSPTGVSTDTQYF
TRBV27	TRBJ2-7	CASSLRGSYEQYF
TRBV30	TRBJ1-4	CAWNRGLEEKLFF
TRBV7-2	TRBJ2-5	CASSLYGQGQETQYF
TRBV5-1	TRBJ2-7	CASSISGTGTYEQYF
TRBV6-6	TRBJ2-5	CASSDQREGTQYF
TRBV11-3	TRBJ2-7	CASSGPGEGADEQYF
TRBV5-6	TRBJ2-1	CASNLEDSNEQFF
TRBV5-4	TRBJ1-3	CASSTWTGAGSGNTIYF
TRBV29-1	TRBJ2-2	CSAGGGRELAGELFF
TRBV18	TRBJ1-5	CASSQGTGFGQPQHF
TRBV5-4	TRBJ2-1	CASSLYSSGDYNEQFF
TRBV27	TRBJ2-7	CASSLRASGIHEQYF
TRBV6-5	TRBJ2-1	CASRPASGRGDEQFF
TRBV5-1	TRBJ2-1	CASSPPGLASGPYNEQFF
TRBV5-6	TRBJ2-5	CASSFSLAGVLIETQYF
TRBV7-9	TRBJ2-7	CSSSSPAGRYEQYF
TRBV7-9	TRBJ1-2	CASSLDGRSYGYTF
TRBV11-2	TRBJ2-7	CASSLGGGTGDEQYF
TRBV27	TRBJ1-2	CASSWDRRGSIDGYTF
TRBV29-1	TRBJ2-3	CSVDWDRGPTSTDTQYF
TRBV13	TRBJ2-7	CASSFPGNTYEQYF
TRBV9	TRBJ2-3	CASSPGHTDTQYF
TRBV30	TRBJ1-5	CAWSGRLEWQPQHF
TRBV5-1	TRBJ2-5	CASSLWDRSETQYF
TRBV14	TRBJ1-2	CASSQDNRGQGAATF
TRBV28	TRBJ2-7	CASSLPGLAVYEQYF
TRBV28	TRBJ1-5	CASSLPPGGSNQPQHF
TRBV7-2	TRBJ2-7	CASSYRLSGRDTYEQYF
TRBV15	TRBJ2-1	CATSRDPGQGYNEQFF